One sample yielded the 2 T cell receptor beta chains listed below, sequenced in a study of blood T cell repertoires in COVID-19. The assay was immunoSEQ multiplex PCR, and TCRdb's table has in-frame clones only and misses some. The table shows about 230,000 clones, with 75% to 85% occurring only once. Specimen: peripheral blood. The receptors come from a woman aged 40 to 55 who had recovered from COVID-19.

The chain joins TRBV6-5 to TRBJ1-4, with D tentatively TRBD1 (5 bases). Trimming removed 6 bases at V and 4 bases at J, with 15 bases between. The V gene's germline CDR1 is MNHEY and CDR2 SVGAGI. This CDR3 is built from 15 residues. For the CDR3, the DNA is TGTGCCAGCAGCGCAAACAGGATGGGTAATGAAAAACTGTTTTTT. Translated: CASSANRMGNEKLFF.

The chain uses TRBV7-9 and TRBJ2-2, with 7 bases lining up with TRBD2. The CDR3 totals 14 residues. V shed 5 bases, J shed 1 base, and the junction held 1 base outside the gene matches. Germline V gene sequence: CDR1 SEHNR, CDR2 FQNEAQ (reference sequence). CDR3 amino acids: CASSPSGNTGELFF. The CDR3 coding sequence is TGTGCCAGCAGCCCTAGCGGGAACACCGGGGAGCTGTTTTTT.